The table lists the clone carrying this T cell receptor beta chain with many counts. What it binds is not known. This sample is part of a study of T cells in Graves' hyperthyroidism and ophthalmopathy. Overall study context: The blood sample was taken at first diagnosis, before treatment began.

RNA transcripts gave rise to amplified TCR beta CDR3 regions. HTBI primers were employed in a first-round RT-PCR of the TCR CDR3. Each CDR3 protein gets one entry after TCRdb re-called the multiplex PCR reads with MiXCR. This table holds a few hundred thousand distinct CDR3 sequences, more than 15% found once. Enrolled ophthalmopathy patients presented with a Clinical Activity Score of at least 3, a NOSPECS grade of at least 4, and disease duration under 3 months. Clinical symptoms, serum thyroxine and TRAb, thyroid ultrasound and orbital computed tomography together formed the diagnostic basis. The germline V and J ends were trimmed by 2 bases and 2 bases, with 8 bases remaining between them. CDR3 size: 14 residues. Study-wide results and limits: Expanded thyroid clonotypes (above 0.001) were mostly also found in blood.

This receptor was obtained from a woman aged 35 to 49 with Graves' ophthalmopathy. The sequenced sample was blood. The chain carries TRBV12-3 or TRBV12-4 and TRBJ2-3, with TRBD2 as a possible D gene (6 bases). The CDR3 spells CASSLRETTDTQYF. The CDR3 DNA reads TGTGCCAGCAGTTTACGGGAGACCACAGATACGCAGTATTTT.